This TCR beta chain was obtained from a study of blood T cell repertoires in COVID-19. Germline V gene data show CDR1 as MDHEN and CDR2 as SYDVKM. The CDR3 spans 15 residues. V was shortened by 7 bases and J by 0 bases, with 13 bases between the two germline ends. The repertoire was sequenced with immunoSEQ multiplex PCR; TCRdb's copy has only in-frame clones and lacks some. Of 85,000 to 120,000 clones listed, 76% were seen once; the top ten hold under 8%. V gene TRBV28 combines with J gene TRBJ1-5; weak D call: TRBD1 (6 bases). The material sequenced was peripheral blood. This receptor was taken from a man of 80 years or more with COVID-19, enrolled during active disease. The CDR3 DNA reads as TGTGCCAGCACCCCGGGGGGCAATAGCAATCAGCCCCAGCATTTT. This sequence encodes CASTPGGNSNQPQHF.